This record looks at one T cell receptor (beta chain) sequence and its context. Its antigen is currently unknown. The CDR3 is 14 residues long. J gave up 4 bases and V 6 bases, and 6 bases lay outside the gene matches. Germline V CDR1 and CDR2: SNHLY, FYNNEI. The data were taken from a study of T cell responses to AZD1222 COVID-19 vaccine. Turning to the study itself: Analyses pooled second doses at about 4 or about 12 weeks. Study-level findings and limits: At baseline, just five to seven AZD1222 recipients tested seropositive. Elevations in Spike-specific TCR breadth and depth followed administration of two AZD1222 doses. It should be noted that donors were predominantly white British and more often female, and clonal diversity was possibly underestimated.

Using immunoSEQ multiplex PCR, the repertoire was profiled, and TCRdb retains in-frame clones only, with some absent. The data hold 130,000 or so clones, with 75% to 95% observed a single time. The chain has TRBV2 and TRBJ1-2, with TRBD1 matching over 9 bases. Sequenced here: peripheral blood, sampled on day 0 of AZD1222 vaccination. The clonotype originates from an adult in good health. CDR3 sequence reads: CASSAGQGSYGYTF. The CDR3 DNA sequence: TGTGCCAGCAGCGCGGGACAGGGAAGCTATGGCTACACCTTC. The whole variable domain, filled in from reference TRBV2 and TRBJ1-2, reads EPEVTQTPSHQVTQMGQEVILRCVPISNHLYFYWYRQILGQKVEFLVSFYNNEISEKSEIFDDQFSVERPDGSNFTLKIRSTKLEDSAMYFCASSAGQGSYGYTFGSGTRLTVV.